This paragraph reports one T cell receptor beta chain. Many counts were recorded for this clone. The antigen it recognizes is unknown. Base-call qualities are not available, and no considerably larger clone is one nucleotide away. The data originate from a study of CD8+ T cells in alopecia areata (dated by TCRdb to 2016 to 2018). With regard to the full study: Treated patients were enrolled in an open-label pilot trial of oral tofacitinib at 5 to 10 mg twice daily for moderate-to-severe alopecia areata. High-throughput TCRbeta sequencing was used to examine T cell clonal expansion in alopecia areata in both the C3H/HeJ mouse model and human patients. Scalp clonality was compared among normal scalp (n=4), patchy alopecia areata scalp (n=8), and alopecia totalis/universalis scalp (n=8). In treated patients, disease severity was measured using the SALT score, which gives the percentage of scalp surface area affected. Biopsies were taken from tofacitinib-treated patients at baseline and at 4 and 24 weeks of treatment, and a later scalp biopsy was taken in several of the tofacitinib-treated patients. Tofacitinib was administered for 6 to 18 months, and 6 months of follow-up off drug were then conducted to assess delayed response and recurrence. TCRbeta CDR3 regions were amplified by immunoSEQ multiplex PCR using 35 Vbeta forward and 13 Jbeta reverse primers. RNA was extracted with the PAXgene miRNA kit for fixed scalp, the miRNeasy kit for PBMCs, and the RNeasy kit for mouse skin. Human TCRbeta sequencing covered scalp tissue and sorted CD4+ and CD8+ peripheral blood T cells from patchy and totalis/universalis alopecia areata patients and healthy controls. The full study reports these points: Because the treated cohort was small and included a single nonresponder, larger studies are needed to assess links between baseline CD8+ expansion and response. Compared with mice, TCR sequences shared between patients were less clear, possibly partly because of HLA diversity across the patient population. Lesional scalp, especially in alopecia totalis/universalis, showed higher clonality and more expanded CD8+ clones than normal scalp, suggesting antigenic drive. Many expanded lesional clones were found to persist in scalp and blood during tofacitinib treatment, and relapse after treatment cessation may be partly explained by this persistence. Tofacitinib significantly lowered scalp clonality and the number of expanded CD8+ clones among the top 100 scalp clones. Resident alphabeta T cells in normal human skin are also sequenced, complicating scalp TCR repertoire analysis, unlike mouse skin dominated by gammadelta T cells.

Receptor libraries were prepared by the immunoSEQ multiplex PCR assay. For TCR sequencing, RNA was extracted from every sample and reverse transcribed into cDNA to serve as template. First-strand cDNA was synthesized using SuperScript III with a 2:1 mix of oligo-dT and random hexamers. A synthetic immune receptor repertoire was used to gauge amplification bias, and whatever bias remained was removed computationally. The study's processing was this. Raw reads were preprocessed to remove errors, and CDR3 was defined by IMGT conventions from the conserved cysteine to phenylalanine. Clonality was calculated as 1 minus Shannon entropy normalized by log2 of the number of productive unique TCRs. Whether scalp clones were CD4 or CD8 was inferred by matching scalp TCRbeta sequences against CD4 and CD8 repertoires sorted from blood. Drawn from immuneACCESS, this table holds only the in-frame rearrangements with V and J called that TCRdb kept. Clones are partly lost; checked studies trace under half to an unresolved V gene and leave the rest unexplained. V, J and clone size are taken as reported in that table, and D and trimming were inferred from the DNA itself. This sample holds over 120,000 clones; about 59% were observed only once. The top ten clones comprise roughly 15% of the sample.

The time point label of this sample denotes: around 4 weeks on oral tofacitinib. The treatment or condition label for this specimen denotes: oral pan-JAK inhibitor, 5-10 mg twice daily. Peripheral blood and lesional scalp punch biopsies were obtained from patients with alopecia areata. PBMCs were separated by density centrifugation and stained for CD3, CD4 and CD8, after which CD4+ and CD8+ T cells were sorted on a FACSAria. The material was CD8+ T cells sorted from blood, obtained at week 4, from a patient treated with tofacitinib. This sequence was found in a human donor with alopecia areata.

The CDR3 in this case is CASSAGTSGTDTQYF. In nucleotide form, the sequence is TGTGCCAGCAGTGCCGGGACTAGCGGCACAGATACGCAGTATTTT. This chain joins TRBV6-4 to TRBJ2-3; a stretch of 10 junction bases matches TRBD2. V loses 4 bases at its end and J loses 1 base; junction bases beyond the gene matches: 2. The CDR3 runs 15 amino acids, cysteine and phenylalanine included. The entry retains the CDR3 DNA only, 45 bases that are in frame from base 1. CDR1 MRHNA and CDR2 SNTAGT were looked up in the germline V gene.